These 32 T cell receptor beta chains share one sample of origin, sequenced in a study of shared clonotypes between healthy human individuals. Using immunoSEQ multiplex PCR, the repertoire was profiled, and TCRdb retains in-frame clones only, with some absent. The sample yields about 2.4 million clones, around nine tenths seen once. Sequencing was carried out using naive CD4+ T cells sorted from blood. Subset meaning: CD45RA+ positively selected. The receptors originated from a man aged 18 to 29 in good health.

The chain links TRBV7-2 to TRBJ2-7, with TRBD1 as a possible D gene (5 bases). The CDR3 extends over 15 amino acids. The V end lost 1 base, the J end lost 2 bases, and 12 bases lay between the germline ends. The germline V gene has CDR1 SGHTA and CDR2 FQGNSA. CDR3 nucleotide sequence: TGTGCCAGCAGCTTAGAGGCAGGGAAACCCTACGAGCAGTACTTC. Translation gives CASSLEAGKPYEQYF.

The DNA of the CDR3 is TGCGCCAGCAGCCAAGAGACGACGGTACCCTATGGCTACACCTTC. Protein sequence: CASSQETTVPYGYTF. The rearrangement uses TRBV4-1 and TRBJ1-2; D not certain. The CDR3 length is 15 residues. With 0 bases removed from V and 4 bases from J, the gap between germline ends came to 12 bases. Germline CDR1 and CDR2: MGHRA and YSYEKL.

The CDR3 here is CASSYAAGTVNYEQYF. DNA of the CDR3: TGTGCCAGCAGTTACGCCGCTGGGACAGTAAACTACGAGCAGTACTTC. The chain recombines TRBV6-4 with TRBJ2-7; the match to TRBD1 covers 7 bases. The CDR3 spans 16 residues. The junction had 13 bases not matched to a gene; V was cut back by 5 bases and J by 3 bases. Germline CDR1 reads MRHNA; CDR2 reads SNTAGT.

V gene TRBV19 combines with J gene TRBJ1-5, with unresolved D. With 6 bases removed from V and 1 base from J, the gap between germline ends came to 13 bases. Germline V lookup: CDR1 LNHDA, CDR2 SQIVND (reference sequence). CDR3 length: 15 residues. CDR3 region: CASRRGDLSNQPQHF. The CDR3 coding sequence is TGTGCCAGTAGGCGGGGAGATTTGAGCAATCAGCCCCAGCATTTT. Based on the CDR3 plus reference TRBV19 and TRBJ1-5, the full variable domain is DGGITQSPKYLFRKEGQNVTLSCEQNLNHDAMYWYRQDPGQGLRLIYYSQIVNDFQKGDIAEGYSVSREKKESFPLTVTSAQKNPTAFYLCASRRGDLSNQPQHFGDGTRLSIL.

A single count supports this clone. This chain joins TRBV30 and TRBJ2-5, with 13 bases that match TRBD2. CDR1 and CDR2 from the germline V gene are GTSNPN and SVGIG (reference sequence). The CDR3 runs 17 residues. Unmatched junction bases numbered 5, after V lost 0 bases and J lost 1 base. CDR3 sequence: CAWSVLRTSGGQETQYF. Written as DNA, the CDR3 is TGTGCCTGGAGTGTCCTGAGGACTAGCGGGGGCCAAGAGACCCAGTACTTC.

The genes are TRBV4-2 and TRBJ2-1, with 7 bases identical to TRBD2. Germline V CDR1 and CDR2: LGHNA, YNFKEQ. The ends lost 0 bases at V and 4 bases at J; junction bases unmatched: 9. The CDR3 runs 17 residues. CDR3 sequence: CASSQEDQLAAYNEQFF. Here the CDR3 DNA reads TGTGCCAGCAGCCAAGAGGATCAGCTAGCGGCGTACAATGAGCAGTTCTTC.

This clone was seen a single time. The chain joins TRBV5-1 to TRBJ2-6; TRBD1 matches 11 bases. With V trimmed by 4 bases and J by 0 bases, 12 bases remained unmatched. This CDR3 is 20 amino acids long. The V gene's germline CDR1 is SGHRS and CDR2 YFSETQ. CDR3 loop: CASSNPRDRGVLSGANVLTF. CDR3 sequence (DNA): TGCGCCAGCAGCAACCCCCGGGACAGGGGGGTCCTCTCTGGGGCCAACGTCCTGACTTTC. The whole variable domain, filled in from reference TRBV5-1 and TRBJ2-6, reads KAGVTQTPRYLIKTRGQQVTLSCSPISGHRSVSWYQQTPGQGLQFLFEYFSETQRNKGNFPGRFSGRQFSNSRSEMNVSTLELGDSALYLCASSNPRDRGVLSGANVLTFGAGSRLTVL.

The chain is built from TRBV6-1 and TRBJ2-6; 9 nucleotides agree with TRBD1. Trimming at V came to 7 bases and at J to 2 bases, leaving 3 bases not matched to a gene. Germline CDR1 is MNHNS and CDR2 is SASEGT. This CDR3 is 15 amino acids long. The CDR3 sequence: CASTRTGAGANVLTF. The CDR3 bases are TGTGCCAGCACCCGGACAGGGGCTGGGGCCAACGTCCTGACTTTC.

V and J are TRBV23-1 and TRBJ2-1; 9 bases agree with TRBD1. TRBV23-1 belongs to the ORF category, with a function that is uncertain. Trimming took 2 bases from V and 5 from J; bases not matched to a gene: 7. The CDR3 extends over 16 amino acids. This CDR3 is CASSQGQGNPHNEQFF. The CDR3 nucleotides are TGCGCCAGCAGTCAAGGACAGGGGAACCCTCACAATGAGCAGTTCTTC.

This clone was recorded only once. This rearrangement joins TRBV6-1 to TRBJ2-5; D is unclear. Germline V gene sequence: CDR1 MNHNS, CDR2 SASEGT. Trimming removed 7 bases from V and 1 base from J, with 13 bases in between. The CDR3 sequence is 14 residues long. The CDR3: CASTTGNFQETQYF. CDR3 in DNA: TGTGCCAGCACGACCGGAAATTTCCAAGAGACCCAGTACTTC.

This chain connects TRBV27 to TRBJ2-2, with a tentative D call TRBD2 (5 bases). In germline, CDR1 is MNHEY, CDR2 SMNVEV (reference sequence). This CDR3 has 13 amino acids. Trimming took 3 bases from V and 6 from J, leaving 8 bases between them. The CDR3 DNA reads as TGTGCCAGCAGTTTTAGGCGGGCCGGGGAGCTGTTTTTT. It specifies CASSFRRAGELFF.

The chain is built from TRBV5-1 and TRBJ2-3; TRBD2 aligns across 13 bases. The germline V gene has CDR1 SGHRS and CDR2 YFSETQ. J gave up 2 bases and V 4 bases, and 4 bases lay outside the gene matches. The CDR3 covers 16 residues. CDR3 in amino acids: CASSPGTSGDTDTQYF. DNA for the CDR3: TGCGCCAGCAGCCCCGGGACTAGCGGGGACACAGATACGCAGTATTTT.

This chain connects TRBV4-1 to TRBJ2-5; 12 nucleotides align to TRBD2. Germline V lookup: CDR1 MGHRA, CDR2 YSYEKL. The V and J ends lost 1 base and 7 bases, in that order; junction bases with no gene match: 10. This CDR3 contains 17 residues. CDR3 region: CASSQGLAGAILGTQYF. In DNA form, the CDR3 reads TGCGCCAGCAGCCAAGGACTAGCGGGGGCAATCCTCGGGACCCAGTACTTC.

The gene calls are TRBV4-1 and TRBJ2-7, with D possibly being TRBD1 or TRBD2 (5 bases each). V shed 0 bases and J shed 2 bases, with 20 bases lying between them. Germline CDR1 and CDR2: MGHRA and YSYEKL. This CDR3 comprises 18 residues. In DNA form, the CDR3 reads TGCGCCAGCAGCCAAGATTCGAGAGGGAACAGGAGAGCCTACGAGCAGTACTTC. Its translation: CASSQDSRGNRRAYEQYF.

The chain uses TRBV2 and TRBJ2-7; D is possibly TRBD1 (6 bases). The CDR3 runs to 14 residues. Germline V gene data show CDR1 as SNHLY and CDR2 as FYNNEI. Between the trimmed V and J ends, which lost 7 bases and 3 bases, there was a span of 16 bases. CDR3 sequence reads: CASTQGGNFYEQYF. The CDR3 DNA reads as TGTGCCAGCACCCAAGGGGGAAATTTCTACGAGCAGTACTTC. The full variable domain, in which reference TRBV2 and TRBJ2-7 provide the parts outside the CDR3, is EPEVTQTPSHQVTQMGQEVILRCVPISNHLYFYWYRQILGQKVEFLVSFYNNEISEKSEIFDDQFSVERPDGSNFTLKIRSTKLEDSAMYFCASTQGGNFYEQYFGPGTRLTVT.

The chain links TRBV27 to TRBJ1-5, with 10 bases lining up with TRBD1. The CDR3 has 16 residues. Germline loops: CDR1 MNHEY, CDR2 SMNVEV (reference sequence). Trimming at V came to 6 bases and at J to 3 bases, leaving 8 bases not matched to a gene. The CDR3 loop is CASRPSGTGDNQPQHF. CDR3 nucleotides: TGTGCCAGCAGACCCTCCGGGACAGGGGACAATCAGCCCCAGCATTTT.

This chain uses TRBV21-1 with TRBJ1-5. TRBV21-1 is an annotated pseudogene. The CDR3 has 15 amino acids. CDR3 loop: CASSNRAPKGQPQHF. The CDR3 region has the DNA TGTGCCAGCAGTAACCGGGCCCCCAAAGGCCAGCCCCAGCATTTT.

In this sample, this clone turned up once. The genes are TRBV7-2 and TRBJ2-3; no firm D call. Trimming removed 5 bases at V and 8 bases at J, with 14 bases between. Germline CDR1 SGHTA, CDR2 FQGNSA. There are 13 residues in the CDR3. Here the CDR3 reads CASSTLTWGTQYF. The CDR3 DNA sequence: TGTGCCAGCAGCACATTGACGTGGGGTACGCAGTATTTT.

This sequence joins TRBV6-6 and TRBJ1-5; D perhaps matches TRBD1 (6 bases). Germline CDR1 is MNHNY and CDR2 is SVGAGI (reference sequence). Trimming left V 5 bases short and J 2 bases short, with 13 bases between. This CDR3 contains 15 residues. The CDR3 is CASSGHRDGNQPQHF. CDR3 DNA: TGTGCCAGCAGTGGTCACAGGGATGGCAATCAGCCCCAGCATTTT.

For this clone: The CDR3 does not end in the conserved phenylalanine or tryptophan, so this is likely a read error. The limits of the CDR3 on the DNA are not certain, so only TCRdb's listed CDR3 is given. The chain is built from TRBV6-6 and TRBJ2-7; the table's TRBD1 call for D was not verified on the DNA. The germline V gene encodes CDR1 MNHNY and CDR2 SVGAGI (reference sequence). With termini counted, the CDR3 has 12 amino acids. CDR3 in amino acids: CASGPPTGGLNL.

The chain carries TRBV7-3 and TRBJ2-7; 10 bases line up with TRBD2. With V trimmed by 2 bases and J by 5 bases, 9 bases remained unmatched. The CDR3 is made up of 16 amino acids. CDR1 and CDR2 (germline): SGHTA, FQGTGA. CDR3 loop: CASSLARLAGVNEQYF. The CDR3 nucleotides read TGTGCCAGCAGCTTAGCGCGCCTAGCGGGAGTAAACGAGCAGTACTTC.

This clone appeared a single time. The J gene is TRBJ2-1, the V gene TRBV29-1; the D call may be TRBD1 or TRBD2 (6 bases each). CDR1 is SQVTM and CDR2 is ANQGSEA in the germline V gene. V lost 7 bases to trimming and J lost 7 bases, with 17 bases between them. This CDR3 comprises 13 residues. The CDR3 loop reads CSGSPGGPNEQFF. The DNA for the CDR3 is TGCAGCGGATCCCCCGGGGGCCCGAATGAGCAGTTCTTC.

V and J are TRBV4-3 and TRBJ2-1; 8 nucleotides agree with TRBD2. CDR1 is LGHNA and CDR2 is YSLEER in the germline V gene. Trimming at V came to 3 bases and at J to 2 bases, leaving 6 bases not matched to a gene. This CDR3 spans 16 amino acids. The CDR3 loop is CASSQGLAGTYNEQFF. In DNA, the CDR3 is TGCGCCAGCAGCCAGGGGTTAGCGGGAACCTACAATGAGCAGTTCTTC.

This clone was seen once. The chain recombines TRBV6-1 with TRBJ2-1; 10 nucleotides agree with TRBD2. The CDR3 totals 18 residues. CDR1 MNHNS and CDR2 SASEGT come from the germline V gene. V trimming: 3 bases; J trimming: 0 bases; junction bases outside the gene matches: 8. This CDR3 reads CASSDPISGGRSYNEQFF. The CDR3 coding sequence is TGTGCCAGCAGTGACCCGATTAGCGGGGGGCGCTCCTACAATGAGCAGTTCTTC.

This chain connects TRBV5-1 to TRBJ1-6; TRBD1 might be the D (6 bases). Per germline, CDR1 SGHRS and CDR2 YFSETQ. Trimming cost V 0 bases and J 8 bases, with 9 bases left between them. The CDR3 runs 14 residues. Here the CDR3 DNA reads TGCGCCAGCAGCTTGGTGGGGGGCGATTCACCCCTCCACTTT. It encodes CASSLVGGDSPLHF.

This clone is a singleton in its sample. This chain joins TRBV5-5 and TRBJ1-5; D may be TRBD1 (5 bases). The germline V and J ends were trimmed by 3 bases and 0 bases, with 7 bases remaining between them. Germline V gene sequence: CDR1 SGHKS, CDR2 YYEKEE (reference sequence). CDR3 length equals 14 residues. The CDR3 loop reads CASSSGHSNQPQHF. CDR3 DNA: TGTGCCAGCAGCTCAGGACATAGCAATCAGCCCCAGCATTTT.

This chain uses TRBV19 with TRBJ2-7; 7 positions match TRBD2. J was trimmed by 2 bases and V by 1 base; bases with no gene match: 8. CDR3 length equals 16 residues. Germline CDR1 and CDR2: LNHDA and SQIVND (reference sequence). CDR3 nucleotide sequence: TGTGCCAGTAGTATAGCACTAGCGACTACTACCTACGAGCAGTACTTC. It specifies CASSIALATTTYEQYF.

This clone came up a few times. The V gene is TRBV7-8, the J gene TRBJ1-6; D is undetermined. Per germline, CDR1 SGHVS and CDR2 FQNEAQ. The CDR3 is made up of 13 amino acids. The V end was cut by 2 bases, the J end by 13 bases, with 12 bases between. Here the CDR3 DNA reads TGTGCCAGCAGCTTACGGGCCGCCCGGCCCCTCCACTTT. Translating gives CASSLRAARPLHF.

This chain joins TRBV21-1 and TRBJ2-1; the table assigns TRBD1, which was not confirmed against the DNA. TRBV21-1 is assigned pseudogene status. The CDR3 spans 17 residues. The CDR3 protein is CASSEETGTGGYNEQFF. CDR3 DNA: TGTGCCAGCAGCGAGGAAACCGGGACAGGGGGGTACAATGAGCAGTTCTTC.

As for this clone: This likely reflects a read error, since a far larger clone is one base away. Within the sample, other DNA sequences also encode this same CDR3. The chain joins TRBV5-4 to TRBJ2-7; D remains unclear. CDR3 length equals 11 residues. The germline V and J ends were trimmed by 3 bases and 3 bases, with 4 bases remaining between them. Germline assignment: CDR1 SGHNT and CDR2 YYREEE (reference sequence). The CDR3 here is CASSSYYEQYF. The CDR3 DNA sequence: TGTGCCAGCAGCTCCTACTACGAGCAGTACTTC.

The rearrangement joins TRBV6-1 to TRBJ2-1; TRBD2 might be the D (5 bases). CDR1 and CDR2 (germline): MNHNS, SASEGT. This CDR3 contains 14 residues. V lost 6 bases and J 0 bases, leaving 9 bases between the germline ends. Here the CDR3 DNA reads TGTGCCAGCAGCCTAACTAGCTCCTACAATGAGCAGTTCTTC. This codes for CASSLTSSYNEQFF.

The V and J genes are TRBV30 and TRBJ2-3, with D perhaps matching TRBD2 (5 bases). The ends were cut back, 2 bases at V and 3 bases at J, with 18 bases in the middle. CDR3 length: 16 amino acids. Germline V gene lookup returns CDR1 GTSNPN and CDR2 SVGIG (reference sequence). The CDR3 here is CAWSYEVEGWTDTQYF. DNA of the CDR3: TGTGCCTGGAGTTATGAGGTCGAGGGATGGACAGATACGCAGTATTTT.